These 19 T cell receptor beta chains originate from one sample sequenced in a study of CD8 T cells in ankylosing spondylitis. Study-level points and caveats: What seemed typical of ankylosing spondylitis blood was a TCR beta motif built from roughly eight highly homologous variants.

From the 5' RACE reads, TCRdb called clonotypes with MiXCR, one entry per CDR3 protein. The sample has just under 550,000 distinct CDR3 sequences; roughly 13% are singletons. Their cognate antigens are unknown. Sequenced: blood, either unsorted or a sorted T cell fraction (not recorded which). The receptors were gathered from a male donor with ankylosing spondylitis.

This clonotype has a count of ten or more. This chain links TRBV29-1 with TRBJ2-3, with D possibly being TRBD1 or TRBD2 (6 bases each). Trimming took 4 bases from V and 2 from J, leaving 22 bases between them. CDR1 and CDR2 from the germline V gene are SQVTM and ANQGSEA. This CDR3 is built from 17 residues. CDR3: CSVAGDAGLAHTDTQYF. The CDR3 coding sequence is TGCAGCGTTGCAGGGGACGCGGGGCTAGCGCACACAGATACGCAGTATTTT.

The CDR3 region is CASSQDVARYEQYF. As DNA, the CDR3 is TGTGCCAGCAGCCAAGATGTAGCGCGGTACGAGCAGTACTTC. V usage is TRBV3-1 and J usage is TRBJ2-7; a weak D match, TRBD2 (5 bases). Per the germline V gene, CDR1 is LGHDT and CDR2 is YNNKEL (reference sequence). V lost 0 bases and J lost 4, with 10 bases in between. The CDR3 has 14 amino acids.

The V gene is TRBV28, the J gene TRBJ2-1; 9 bases are a match to TRBD1. Germline V gene data show CDR1 as MDHEN and CDR2 as SYDVKM. The CDR3 totals 16 residues. V shed 5 bases, J shed 8 bases, and the junction held 13 bases outside the gene matches. CDR3 loop: CASSLRGGQGNDEQFF. The DNA of the CDR3 is TGTGCCAGCAGTCTCAGAGGGGGACAGGGTAACGATGAGCAGTTCTTC.

This sequence joins TRBV12-3 or TRBV12-4 and TRBJ1-3; tentative D call: TRBD1 (5 bases). The CDR3 loop spans 13 amino acids. Trimming removed 7 bases from V and 4 bases from J, with 11 bases in between. CDR3 region: CASNLGEGNTIYF. The CDR3 nucleotides are TGTGCCAGCAATTTGGGGGAAGGAAACACCATATATTTT.

This clonotype occurred a few times. This chain uses TRBV7-6 with TRBJ1-5; perhaps TRBD1 as D (6 bases). Germline CDR1 reads SGHVS; CDR2 reads FNYEAQ. V was trimmed by 2 bases and J by 7 bases, leaving 15 bases between them. CDR3 length equals 15 residues. Here the CDR3 reads CASSLNTGQEQPQHF. As DNA, the CDR3 is TGTGCCAGCAGCTTAAATACAGGGCAGGAACAGCCCCAGCATTTT. The entire variable domain, with the rest obtained from reference TRBV7-6 and TRBJ1-5, is as follows: GAGVSQSPRYKVTKRGQDVALRCDPISGHVSLYWYRQALGQGPEFLTYFNYEAQQDKSGLPNDRFSAERPEGSISTLTIQRTEQRDSAMYRCASSLNTGQEQPQHFGDGTRLSIL.

This clonotype has just a few counts. The chain combines TRBV5-1 with TRBJ1-4; D not resolved. This CDR3 spans 14 amino acids. Looked up from germline, CDR1 is SGHRS and CDR2 is YFSETQ. V shed 3 bases and J shed 8 bases, with 14 bases lying between them. The CDR3 region has the DNA TGCGCCAGCAGCTCCGGATCAGCGGGAGAAAAACTGTTTTTT. Translated, it gives CASSSGSAGEKLFF.

This chain joins TRBV5-1 and TRBJ2-7, with D possibly matching TRBD1 (7 bases). The germline V gene encodes CDR1 SGHRS and CDR2 YFSETQ. There are 16 residues in the CDR3. Trimming removed 4 bases at V and 5 bases at J, with 22 bases between. CDR3 nucleotide sequence: TGCGCCAGCAGCACCCGAACAGGGGAGGTGCTGGACGAGCAGTACTTC. It yields the protein CASSTRTGEVLDEQYF.

The chain has TRBV7-2 and TRBJ2-1, with D unclear. CDR3 length: 13 residues. V gave up 2 bases and J gave up 4 bases, with 6 bases separating them. Germline CDR1 is SGHTA and CDR2 is FQGNSA. This CDR3 reads CASSLNYYNEQFF. The CDR3 region has the DNA TGTGCCAGCAGCTTAAACTATTACAATGAGCAGTTCTTC.

The J gene is TRBJ1-1, the V gene TRBV27, with TRBD1 identical over 9 bases. This CDR3 comprises 15 residues. Germline CDR1 and CDR2: MNHEY and SMNVEV (reference sequence). V lost 0 bases and J lost 3; bases outside the gene matches: 2. Here the CDR3 reads CASSLSGTGHTEAFF. In DNA, the CDR3 is TGTGCCAGCAGTTTATCTGGGACAGGGCACACTGAAGCTTTCTTT.

This clonotype was detected a few times. This chain connects TRBV28 to TRBJ1-2; D unclear. The germline gives CDR1 MDHEN, CDR2 SYDVKM. CDR3 length equals 10 residues. V gave up 6 bases and J gave up 2 bases, with 1 base separating them. This CDR3 reads CASSNYGYTF. The CDR3 DNA is TGTGCCAGCAGCAACTATGGCTACACCTTC.

The rearrangement uses TRBV2 and TRBJ2-7; D is undetermined. V was cut by 2 bases and J by 0 bases, with 2 bases left in between. The germline V gene encodes CDR1 SNHLY and CDR2 FYNNEI. This CDR3 has 12 residues. The DNA of the CDR3 is TGTGCCAGCAGTGAACTCTCCTACGAGCAGTACTTC. Translated, it gives CASSELSYEQYF. Supplemented by reference TRBV2 and TRBJ2-7, the full variable domain reads EPEVTQTPSHQVTQMGQEVILRCVPISNHLYFYWYRQILGQKVEFLVSFYNNEISEKSEIFDDQFSVERPDGSNFTLKIRSTKLEDSAMYFCASSELSYEQYFGPGTRLTVT.

This chain uses TRBV5-1 with TRBJ2-1, with 10 bases fitting TRBD1. Germline V CDR1 and CDR2: SGHRS, YFSETQ. The V gene end was trimmed by 3 bases and the J gene end by 9 bases; junction bases not matched to a gene: 6. CDR3 length: 14 residues. In DNA, the CDR3 is TGCGCCAGCAGCTCCTCGACAGGGGGCCTTGAGCAGTTCTTC. Translating gives CASSSSTGGLEQFF.

This clonotype has more than one count but fewer than ten. The chain employs TRBV27 and TRBJ2-4; 7 bases map to TRBD2. CDR3 size: 14 residues. Germline values: CDR1 MNHEY, CDR2 SMNVEV (reference sequence). The V and J ends lost 5 bases and 6 bases, in that order; junction bases with no gene match: 7. For the CDR3, the DNA is TGTGCCAGCAGTACCGCGGGAGTAAGAAACATTCAGTACTTC. This translates into CASSTAGVRNIQYF.

This sequence joins TRBV10-2 and TRBJ2-7; maybe TRBD2 (6 bases). From germline, CDR1 is WSHSY and CDR2 SAAADI. The CDR3 spans 14 residues. V was trimmed by 2 bases and J by 4 bases, leaving 12 bases between them. Here the CDR3 reads CASSENGRGYEQYF. The CDR3 region has the DNA TGCGCCAGCAGTGAGAACGGGAGAGGATACGAGCAGTACTTC.

This clonotype was counted many times. The rearrangement uses TRBV12-3 or TRBV12-4 and TRBJ2-2; maybe TRBD2 (6 bases). The CDR3 is 13 residues long. Between the trimmed V and J ends, which lost 11 bases and 3 bases, there was a span of 13 bases. The CDR3 coding sequence is TGTGCCGGCAATTCGGGGGACACCGGGGAGCTGTTTTTT. Its translation is CAGNSGDTGELFF.

This clonotype was counted only a few times. The chain recombines TRBV18 with TRBJ2-4, with D possibly TRBD1 on 5 matching bases. CDR3 length: 14 residues. Trimming took 2 bases from V and 1 from J, leaving 6 bases between them. Looked up from germline, CDR1 is KGHSH and CDR2 is LQKENI. CDR3 loop: CASSPGAAKNIQYF. In nucleotides, the CDR3 is TGTGCCAGCTCACCAGGGGCGGCCAAAAACATTCAGTACTTC. Combining the CDR3 with reference TRBV18 and TRBJ2-4 gives the whole variable domain NAGVMQNPRHLVRRRGQEARLRCSPMKGHSHVYWYRQLPEEGLKFMVYLQKENIIDESGMPKERFSAEFPKEGPSILRIQQVVRGDSAAYFCASSPGAAKNIQYFGAGTRLSVL.

In its sample, this clonotype was seen a few times. This sequence joins TRBV20-1 and TRBJ2-2; D might be TRBD2 (6 bases). Trimming removed 0 bases at V and 0 bases at J, with 14 bases between. The CDR3 extends over 17 amino acids. Germline CDR1 is DFQATT and CDR2 is SNEGSKA (reference sequence). The DNA of the CDR3 is TGCAGTGCTAGAGATCCCCGGACTACTACGAACACCGGGGAGCTGTTTTTT. It codes for CSARDPRTTTNTGELFF.

This clonotype was counted between two and nine times. The chain is built from TRBV28 and TRBJ1-3, with no clear D. Germline CDR1 reads MDHEN; CDR2 reads SYDVKM. V gave up 8 bases and J gave up 8 bases, with 7 bases separating them. This CDR3 spans 10 amino acids. DNA for the CDR3: TGTGCCAGCCGGAGGGACACCATATATTTT. This encodes CASRRDTIYF.

This clonotype was detected only a few times. V and J are TRBV5-1 and TRBJ1-5; D unclear. Germline assignment: CDR1 SGHRS and CDR2 YFSETQ. The CDR3 sequence is 14 residues long. V was trimmed by 1 base and J by 5 bases, leaving 10 bases between them. The CDR3: CASSLLGGDQPQHF. In DNA form, the CDR3 reads TGCGCCAGCAGCTTGTTGGGCGGCGATCAGCCCCAGCATTTT.